This T cell receptor beta chain was captured by sequencing in a study of cytomegalovirus exposure and HLA in healthy donors. A remark on this clone: The germline gene is not matched at one end of the junction; a read error may be the cause.

The germline V gene encodes CDR1 SSHAT and CDR2 FNYEAQ (reference sequence). The CDR3 contains 13 residues. Use of 60 Vbeta and 13 Jbeta primers characterized the PCR. Produced via immunoSEQ multiplex PCR; TCRdb's table is partial and in-frame only. The sample is made up of just over 40,000 clones, and the top ten hold approximately 6.2% of it. The TCR sequence derives from a man aged 25 to 45 in good health and CMV-seronegative. Sequenced material: PBMCs. This rearrangement joins TRBV7-7 to TRBJ2-1; TRBD1 matches 7 bases. The CDR3 DNA is TGTGCTAGCAGCTTAGGGGGCACTAATGAGCAGTTCTTC. It codes for CASSLGGTNEQFF.